The 15 T cell receptor beta chains below were found in one sample sequenced in a study of T cells in Graves' hyperthyroidism and ophthalmopathy. The investigators amplified TCR beta CDR3 regions from RNA transcripts. TCR CDR3 underwent first-round RT-PCR with the HTBI primer set. MiXCR was run by TCRdb on the multiplex PCR reads, yielding one entry per CDR3 protein. The sample has 600,000 to 750,000 distinct CDR3 sequences; roughly a sixth are singletons. Material for sequencing was blood. The receptors come from a man in his fifties or sixties with Graves' hyperthyroidism.

This clonotype was seen at least ten times. J is TRBJ2-7 and V is TRBV20-1; 12 bases map to TRBD1. The germline CDR1 and CDR2 sequences are DFQATT and SNEGSKA (reference sequence). V trimming: 6 bases; J trimming: 1 base; junction bases outside the gene matches: 4. The CDR3 is 14 residues long. The CDR3 coding sequence is TGCAGTGCGGGACAGGGGGCAGTTTCCTACGAGCAGTACTTC. This sequence encodes CSAGQGAVSYEQYF.

This clonotype was seen many times. This sequence joins TRBV5-5 and TRBJ1-2; D unclear. Germline V gene sequence: CDR1 SGHKS, CDR2 YYEKEE (reference sequence). The CDR3 runs to 13 residues. V lost 4 bases to trimming and J lost 0 bases, with 7 bases between them. CDR3 sequence (DNA): TGTGCCAGCAGCCCGGGTACTAACTATGGCTACACCTTC. It encodes CASSPGTNYGYTF. The full variable domain, with the rest looked up from reference TRBV5-5 and TRBJ1-2, is DAGVTQSPTHLIKTRGQQVTLRCSPISGHKSVSWYQQVLGQGPQFIFQYYEKEERGRGNFPDRFSARQFPNYSSELNVNALLLGDSALYLCASSPGTNYGYTFGSGTRLTVV.

A word on this clonotype: One end of the junction fails to match germline, which may point to a read error. The chain combines TRBV4-2 with TRBJ2-6, with a possible D match to TRBD1 (5 bases). Germline assignment: CDR1 LGHNA and CDR2 YNFKEQ. The CDR3 runs 15 residues. CDR3 protein: CASSLPGSGANVLTF. The CDR3 nucleotides are TGTGCCAGCAGCCTCCCCGGTTCTGGGGCCAACGTCCTGACCTTC.

This clonotype appeared many times. The chain employs TRBV5-1 and TRBJ2-1, with D tentatively TRBD1 or TRBD2 (5 bases each). The germline CDR1 and CDR2 sequences are SGHRS and YFSETQ. Trimming pared 7 bases from V and 6 bases from J, leaving 17 bases between. The CDR3 runs 14 residues. This CDR3 is CASEDGARSNEQFF. The DNA of the CDR3 is TGCGCCAGCGAGGACGGGGCAAGGTCCAATGAGCAGTTCTTC.

The table lists this clonotype with many counts. V gene TRBV28 combines with J gene TRBJ1-2; a weak D match, TRBD1 (6 bases). This CDR3 is 15 amino acids long. From germline, CDR1 is MDHEN and CDR2 SYDVKM. The V gene lost 6 bases and the J gene lost 3 bases, with 17 bases spanning the gap. CDR3 region: CASSFPLRGDYGYTF. In DNA, the CDR3 is TGTGCCAGCAGCTTTCCCCTCAGGGGCGACTATGGCTACACCTTC.

This clonotype was picked up many times. Written as DNA, the CDR3 is TGTGCCAGCAGGCTCCCCATAGCGGGAGGAAACGAGCAGTACTTC. Its translation: CASRLPIAGGNEQYF. The chain links TRBV2 to TRBJ2-7; 10 positions agree with TRBD2. The CDR3 is made up of 15 amino acids. Per the germline V gene, CDR1 is SNHLY and CDR2 is FYNNEI. The ends lost 6 bases at V and 5 bases at J; junction bases unmatched: 10.

A few counts support this clonotype. The genes are TRBV5-1 and TRBJ1-2; tentative D call: TRBD1 (6 bases). Trimming removed 5 bases at V and 0 bases at J, with 8 bases between. The CDR3 contains 13 residues. Germline V gene data show CDR1 as SGHRS and CDR2 as YFSETQ. In DNA, the CDR3 is TGCGCCAGCAGGACAGGATCTAACTATGGCTACACCTTC. It specifies CASRTGSNYGYTF.

Only a few counts were recorded for this clonotype. The rearrangement uses TRBV11-2 and TRBJ2-1; a possible D gene is TRBD2 (6 bases). The CDR3 has 12 residues. Per the germline V gene, CDR1 is SGHAT and CDR2 is FQNNGV. V lost 10 bases and J lost 10, with 17 bases in between. The CDR3 DNA reads as TGTGCCACACGGCGGAGTGGGGGGGAGCAGTTCTTC. Protein: CATRRSGGEQFF.

The V call is TRBV18, the J call TRBJ2-3, with no clear D. The CDR3 sequence is 12 residues long. V was cut by 2 bases and J by 7 bases, with 7 bases left in between. Germline CDR1 KGHSH, CDR2 LQKENI. CDR3 region: CASSPYQNTQYF. The CDR3 DNA sequence: TGTGCCAGCTCACCATACCAGAATACGCAGTATTTT.

This clonotype has a count of ten or more. This CDR3 is CATGGGYTF. DNA for the CDR3: TGTGCCACAGGGGGCGGCTACACCTTC. The rearrangement uses TRBV2 and TRBJ1-2; 8 bases align to TRBD1. V gave up 10 bases and J gave up 8 bases; unmatched junction bases: 0. The V gene's germline CDR1 is SNHLY and CDR2 FYNNEI. This CDR3 spans 9 amino acids.

This clonotype was detected many times. This chain uses TRBV27 with TRBJ1-6; possibly TRBD1 for D (5 bases). In germline, CDR1 is MNHEY, CDR2 SMNVEV (reference sequence). V was trimmed by 5 bases and J by 10 bases, leaving 21 bases between them. The CDR3 is 16 amino acids. The CDR3 reads CASSPNTSGLQSPLHF. The CDR3 bases are TGTGCCAGCAGTCCAAATACATCAGGGTTGCAATCACCCCTCCACTTT.

The V call is TRBV19, the J call TRBJ2-1, with a possible D match to TRBD2 (6 bases). CDR3 length: 12 residues. In germline, CDR1 is LNHDA, CDR2 SQIVND (reference sequence). The germline V and J ends were trimmed by 6 bases and 9 bases, with 12 bases remaining between them. The CDR3 DNA follows: TGTGCCAGTAGAAATAGCGGAGCTGAGCAGTTCTTC. As protein: CASRNSGAEQFF.

At least ten counts were recorded for this clonotype. The J gene is TRBJ2-1, the V gene TRBV11-2; 11 nucleotides align to TRBD2. CDR1 SGHAT and CDR2 FQNNGV come from the germline V gene. V was pared by 2 bases and J by 7 bases, with 7 bases of the junction left unmatched. The CDR3 length is 16 residues. The CDR3, as DNA: TGTGCCAGCAGCTTATCGCTACTAGCGGGAGTTAATGAGCAGTTCTTC. Translation: CASSLSLLAGVNEQFF.

The DNA of the CDR3 is TGCAGTGCTAGAGGGATCGGAGCCCCTAATGAGCAGTTCTTC. Amino acids: CSARGIGAPNEQFF. This chain connects TRBV20-1 to TRBJ2-1, with D uncertain. Trimming removed 1 base from V and 7 bases from J, with 14 bases in between. The CDR3 has 14 amino acids. CDR1 and CDR2 from the germline V gene are DFQATT and SNEGSKA (reference sequence).

This clonotype was observed a few times. V is TRBV28 and J is TRBJ2-7; D gene uncertain. CDR1 and CDR2 (germline): MDHEN, SYDVKM. The ends were cut back, 5 bases at V and 5 bases at J, with 10 bases in the middle. This CDR3 comprises 12 residues. Here the CDR3 DNA reads TGTGCCAGCAGTACCGTTGAAAACGAGCAGTACTTC. Protein sequence: CASSTVENEQYF. Full variable domain (outside the CDR3, taken from reference TRBV28 and TRBJ2-7): DVKVTQSSRYLVKRTGEKVFLECVQDMDHENMFWYRQDPGLGLRLIYFSYDVKMKEKGDIPEGYSVSREKKERFSLILESASTNQTSMYLCASSTVENEQYFGPGTRLTVT.